This entry lists 4 T cell receptor beta chains sequenced from one sample in a study of identical twins. TCRdb analysed the 5' RACE reads with MiXCR anew, one entry per CDR3 protein. The sample includes just under 550,000 distinct CDR3 sequences, approximately 14% seen only once; the top ten take nearly 0.45%. This same sample was also part of a study on yellow fever vaccine responses in identical twins.

The sequenced sample consisted of CD4+ T cells sorted from blood. These receptors came from a woman between 18 and 30 years old in good health.

This clonotype has more than one count but fewer than ten. This chain uses TRBV10-3 with TRBJ1-2, with 8 bases identical to TRBD1. The V segment lost 0 bases and the J segment 5 bases; nucleotides outside the gene matches: 2. Germline V lookup: CDR1 ENHRY, CDR2 SYGVKD. This CDR3 has 14 amino acids. This CDR3 reads CAISESTGEYGYTF. CDR3 coding DNA: TGTGCCATCAGTGAGTCGACAGGGGAGTATGGCTACACCTTC.

In DNA, the CDR3 is TGCAGCCCCGGAGGGGGGGAAGCGACAGATACGCAGTATTTT. Residues: CSPGGGEATDTQYF. The genes are TRBV29-1 and TRBJ2-3, with TRBD2 as a possible D gene (7 bases). V dropped 8 bases and J dropped 3 bases, with 18 bases sitting between them. This CDR3 has 14 amino acids. Germline values: CDR1 SQVTM, CDR2 ANQGSEA.

A few counts support this clonotype. The CDR3 DNA follows: TGTGCCAGCCGCGCCGCAGGGCGCTCTGGAAACACCATATATTTT. This codes for CASRAAGRSGNTIYF. This chain joins TRBV12-3 or TRBV12-4 and TRBJ1-3; maybe TRBD1 (5 bases). CDR3 length: 15 amino acids. V was cut by 8 bases and J by 0 bases, with 14 bases left in between.

This clonotype has just a few counts. This rearrangement joins TRBV12-3 or TRBV12-4 to TRBJ2-7; TRBD2 is a possible D gene (5 bases). The CDR3 has 13 residues. V shed 3 bases and J shed 6 bases, with 12 bases lying between them. CDR3 region: CASSFQLESEQYF. The CDR3 nucleotides read TGTGCCAGCAGTTTTCAACTAGAATCCGAGCAGTACTTC.